This TCR beta chain was documented in a study of cytomegalovirus exposure and HLA in healthy donors. Whole-study findings and limits: Association of a missense DCLRE1C variant with TCR beta V- and J-gene trimming was reported in a later analysis.

A word on this clone: Its antigen is currently unknown.

The PCR had 60 Vbeta and 13 Jbeta primers. TCRdb's table, derived via immunoSEQ multiplex PCR, lists solely in-frame clones and lacks some. Among 80,000 to 100,000 clones listed, 69% were seen once. The sequencing sample was made of PBMCs. The clonotype originates from a female donor in good health and CMV-seronegative.

The CDR3 nucleotides read TGTGCCAGCAGGAGGGGGGGCTCGGACACCGGGGAGCTGTTTTTT. This gives the protein CASRRGGSDTGELFF. The V gene is TRBV6-4, the J gene TRBJ2-2; a weak D match, TRBD2 (7 bases). The CDR3 loop spans 15 amino acids. Germline V lookup: CDR1 MRHNA, CDR2 SNTAGT. Trimming pared 6 bases from V and 3 bases from J, leaving 14 bases between.